The 15 T cell receptor beta chains below all came from one sample that was sequenced in a study of T cell responses to AZD1222 COVID-19 vaccine. Method: immunoSEQ multiplex PCR; TCRdb's copy keeps in-frame clones and lacks some. The sample records over 95,000 clones, about four fifths being singletons. Sample: peripheral blood, taken 28 days after the second AZD1222 dose. The receptors come from an adult who received the AZD1222 COVID-19 vaccine.

V gene TRBV5-1 combines with J gene TRBJ1-3, with D uncertain. Trimming left V 0 bases short and J 0 bases short, with 10 bases between. This CDR3 is 16 amino acids long. The germline CDR1 and CDR2 sequences are SGHRS and YFSETQ. As DNA, the CDR3 is TGCGCCAGCAGCTTGGCCCACACAAACTCTGGAAACACCATATATTTT. This sequence encodes CASSLAHTNSGNTIYF.

This clone was found once. The chain combines TRBV20-1 with TRBJ2-4; 7 bases align to TRBD2. The CDR3 contains 10 residues. Germline loops: CDR1 DFQATT, CDR2 SNEGSKA (reference sequence). V lost 5 bases, J lost 12 bases, and 4 bases stayed unmatched. The CDR3, as DNA: TGCAGTGCTTCTAGCGGATCTCAGTACTTC. This sequence encodes CSASSGSQYF.

The chain employs TRBV7-3 and TRBJ1-2; 8 bases line up with TRBD1. The germline gives CDR1 SGHTA, CDR2 FQGTGA. The V gene end was trimmed by 5 bases and the J gene end by 7 bases; junction bases not matched to a gene: 6. CDR3 size: 13 residues. Here the CDR3 reads CASSPETGGGYTF. The CDR3 bases are TGTGCCAGCAGCCCGGAAACAGGGGGTGGCTACACCTTC.

The rearrangement uses TRBV11-2 and TRBJ1-5, with no clear D. The CDR3 has 14 amino acids. The ends were cut back, 1 base at V and 4 bases at J, with 8 bases in the middle. The germline CDR1 and CDR2 sequences are SGHAT and FQNNGV. The CDR3 loop reads CASSLGVPNQPQHF. CDR3 nucleotides: TGTGCCAGCAGCTTAGGTGTGCCGAATCAGCCCCAGCATTTT.

V gene TRBV7-9 combines with J gene TRBJ2-2, with TRBD1 matching 9 bases. Germline CDR1 SEHNR, CDR2 FQNEAQ (reference sequence). This CDR3 is built from 18 residues. The junction had 12 bases not matched to a gene; V was cut back by 3 bases and J by 4 bases. For the CDR3, the DNA is TGTGCCAGCAGCTTCGGGCTCCTGGGACAGGGTTTCACCGGGGAGCTGTTTTTT. As protein: CASSFGLLGQGFTGELFF.

The chain carries TRBV10-2 and TRBJ1-2; D is uncertain. Germline assignment: CDR1 WSHSY and CDR2 SAAADI. The CDR3 is 12 amino acids. V dropped 4 bases and J dropped 8 bases, with 11 bases sitting between them. DNA of the CDR3: TGCGCCAGCAGTGTAGAGGGTCAAGGCTACACCTTC. It translates to CASSVEGQGYTF.

The V and J genes are TRBV2 and TRBJ1-5; D remains unclear. V was clipped by 4 bases and J by 0 bases, with 7 bases between them. The germline CDR1 and CDR2 sequences are SNHLY and FYNNEI. The length of the CDR3 is 14 residues. CDR3 DNA: TGTGCCAGCAGTGGCACAGCTAGCAATCAGCCCCAGCATTTT. Amino acid sequence: CASSGTASNQPQHF. The whole variable domain, filled in from reference TRBV2 and TRBJ1-5, reads EPEVTQTPSHQVTQMGQEVILRCVPISNHLYFYWYRQILGQKVEFLVSFYNNEISEKSEIFDDQFSVERPDGSNFTLKIRSTKLEDSAMYFCASSGTASNQPQHFGDGTRLSIL.

The chain carries TRBV15 and TRBJ2-2, with 8 bases matching TRBD2. J was trimmed by 3 bases and V by 6 bases; bases with no gene match: 6. This CDR3 is 15 amino acids long. Germline V lookup: CDR1 LNHNV, CDR2 YYDKDF (reference sequence). DNA of the CDR3: TGTGCCACCAGACCCGGGGGGGATTACACCGGGGAGCTGTTTTTT. This codes for CATRPGGDYTGELFF.

The J gene is TRBJ2-3, the V gene TRBV10-3; 12 positions agree with TRBD2. The CDR3 contains 16 residues. Germline V gene data show CDR1 as ENHRY and CDR2 as SYGVKD. Germline trimming cut 4 bases from V and 1 base from J; bases unmatched to any gene: 3. The CDR3 sequence is CAISGTSGVGTDTQYF. CDR3 DNA sequence: TGTGCCATCAGTGGGACTAGCGGGGTCGGCACAGATACGCAGTATTTT.

The chain employs TRBV11-3 and TRBJ1-1, with D unclear. From germline, CDR1 is SGHNT and CDR2 YENEEA. CDR3 size: 16 residues. Trimming stripped 4 bases from V and 3 bases from J, with 18 bases between. The CDR3 DNA reads TGTGCCAGCAGCTCCCTCTTCGCAGGAGCAGACACTGAAGCTTTCTTT. This translates into CASSSLFAGADTEAFF.

CDR3 DNA: TGTGCCAGCAGTGAAGCTGACCCCAAGAACACTGAAGCTTTCTTT. It encodes CASSEADPKNTEAFF. The rearrangement uses TRBV6-1 and TRBJ1-1; D unresolved. The CDR3 is 15 residues long. Trimming cost V 0 bases and J 1 base, with 9 bases left between them. CDR1 MNHNS and CDR2 SASEGT come from the germline V gene.

This clone was found once. The chain employs TRBV11-2 and TRBJ2-1, with 8 bases lining up with TRBD2. The germline CDR1 and CDR2 sequences are SGHAT and FQNNGV. After removal of 5 bases from V and 1 base from J, the junction contained 7 bases not matched to a gene. The CDR3 is made up of 16 amino acids. The chain's CDR3 is CASSLGGGGSYNEQFF. Written as DNA, the CDR3 is TGTGCCAGCAGCCTCGGGGGCGGGGGGTCCTACAATGAGCAGTTCTTC. The whole variable domain, filled in from reference TRBV11-2 and TRBJ2-1, reads EAGVAQSPRYKIIEKRQSVAFWCNPISGHATLYWYQQILGQGPKLLIQFQNNGVVDDSQLPKDRFSAERLKGVDSTLKIQPAKLEDSAVYLCASSLGGGGSYNEQFFGPGTRLTVL.

V gene TRBV2 combines with J gene TRBJ1-2; D unclear. The V and J ends lost 5 bases and 4 bases respectively, with 11 bases between them. The CDR3 loop spans 13 amino acids. Germline-derived CDR1 and CDR2 are SNHLY and FYNNEI. The CDR3, as DNA: TGTGCCAGCAGTCCAGGCTCGGGCTATGGCTACACCTTC. It encodes CASSPGSGYGYTF.

The genes are TRBV4-1 and TRBJ1-6; no definite D call. From germline, CDR1 is MGHRA and CDR2 YSYEKL. V was cut by 5 bases and J by 7 bases, with 9 bases left in between. This CDR3 has 13 residues. The CDR3 region is CASSVQNNSPLHF. The CDR3, as DNA: TGCGCCAGCAGCGTACAGAACAATTCACCCCTCCACTTT.

This clone was observed a single time. The chain has TRBV7-9 and TRBJ1-5; D may be TRBD1 (5 bases). Trimming cost V 3 bases and J 0 bases, with 9 bases left between them. This CDR3 comprises 15 residues. In germline, CDR1 is SEHNR, CDR2 FQNEAQ (reference sequence). CDR3 sequence: CASSLGEYSNQPQHF. In DNA, the CDR3 is TGTGCCAGCAGCTTGGGGGAATATAGCAATCAGCCCCAGCATTTT.